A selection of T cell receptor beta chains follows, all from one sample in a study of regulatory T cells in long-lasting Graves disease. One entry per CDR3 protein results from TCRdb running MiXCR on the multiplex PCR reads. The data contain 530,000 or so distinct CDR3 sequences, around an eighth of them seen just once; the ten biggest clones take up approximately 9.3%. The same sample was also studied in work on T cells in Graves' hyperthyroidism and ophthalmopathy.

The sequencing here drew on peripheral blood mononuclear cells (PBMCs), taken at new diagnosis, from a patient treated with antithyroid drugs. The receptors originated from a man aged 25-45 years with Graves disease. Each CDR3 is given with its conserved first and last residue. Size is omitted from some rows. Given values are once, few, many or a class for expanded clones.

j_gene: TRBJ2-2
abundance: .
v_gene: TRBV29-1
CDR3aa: CSATNPGVTGELFF

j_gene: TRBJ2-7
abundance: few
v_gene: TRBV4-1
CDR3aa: CASSHTPSLRLAPRSSYEQYF

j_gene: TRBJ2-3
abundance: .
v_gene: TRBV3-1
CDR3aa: CASSQLPPRPDTQYF

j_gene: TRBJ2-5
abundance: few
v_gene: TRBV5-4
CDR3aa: CASSLVPGETQYF

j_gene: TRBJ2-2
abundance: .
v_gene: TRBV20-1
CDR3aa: CSAREGLVNTGELFF

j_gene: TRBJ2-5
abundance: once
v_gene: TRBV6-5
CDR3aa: CASSLWGTQETQYF

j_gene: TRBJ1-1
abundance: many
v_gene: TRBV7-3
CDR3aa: CASSQGQGVRTEAFF

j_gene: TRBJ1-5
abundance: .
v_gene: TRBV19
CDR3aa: CATGTGGVGQPQHF

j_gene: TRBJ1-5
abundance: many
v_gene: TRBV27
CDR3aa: CASRHTNQPQHF

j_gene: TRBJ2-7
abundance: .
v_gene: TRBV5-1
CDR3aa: CASSVEGSSYEQYF

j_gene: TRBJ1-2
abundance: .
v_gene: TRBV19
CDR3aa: CASTRQGAIDGYTF

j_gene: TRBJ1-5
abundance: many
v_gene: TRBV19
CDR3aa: CASSLNPPGRFNQPQHF

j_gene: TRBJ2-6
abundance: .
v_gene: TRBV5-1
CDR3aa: CASSLGVRANSGANVLTF